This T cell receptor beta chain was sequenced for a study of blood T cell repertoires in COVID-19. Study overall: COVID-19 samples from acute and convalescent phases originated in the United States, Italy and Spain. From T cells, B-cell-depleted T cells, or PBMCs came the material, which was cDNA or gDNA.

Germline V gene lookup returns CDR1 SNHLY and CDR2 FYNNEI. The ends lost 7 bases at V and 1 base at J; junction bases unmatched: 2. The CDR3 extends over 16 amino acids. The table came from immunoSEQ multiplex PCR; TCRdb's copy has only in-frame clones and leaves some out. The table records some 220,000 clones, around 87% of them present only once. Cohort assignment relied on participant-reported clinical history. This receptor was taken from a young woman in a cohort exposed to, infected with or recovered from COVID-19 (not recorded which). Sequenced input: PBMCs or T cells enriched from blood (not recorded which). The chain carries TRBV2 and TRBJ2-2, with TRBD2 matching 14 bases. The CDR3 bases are TGTGCCAGCACCGGACTAGCGGGGGGGAACACCGGGGAGCTGTTTTTT. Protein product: CASTGLAGGNTGELFF.